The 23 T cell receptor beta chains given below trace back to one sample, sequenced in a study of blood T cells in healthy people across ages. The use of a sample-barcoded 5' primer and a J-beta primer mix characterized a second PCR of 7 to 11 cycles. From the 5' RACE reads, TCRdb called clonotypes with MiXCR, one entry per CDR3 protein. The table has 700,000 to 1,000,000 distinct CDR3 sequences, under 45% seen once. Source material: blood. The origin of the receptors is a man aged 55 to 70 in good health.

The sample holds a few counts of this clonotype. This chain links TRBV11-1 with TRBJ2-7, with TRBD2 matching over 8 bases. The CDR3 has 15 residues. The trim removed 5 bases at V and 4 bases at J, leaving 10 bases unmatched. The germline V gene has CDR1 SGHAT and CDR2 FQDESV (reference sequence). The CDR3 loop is CASSALRTSSYEQYF. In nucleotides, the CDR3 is TGTGCCAGCAGCGCATTGAGGACTAGCTCTTACGAGCAGTACTTC.

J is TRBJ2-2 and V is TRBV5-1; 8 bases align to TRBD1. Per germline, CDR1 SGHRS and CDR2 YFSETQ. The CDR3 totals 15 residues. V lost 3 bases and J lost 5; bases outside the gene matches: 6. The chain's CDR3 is CASSSTGEITGELFF. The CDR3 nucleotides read TGCGCCAGCAGCTCGACAGGGGAAATAACCGGGGAGCTGTTTTTT.

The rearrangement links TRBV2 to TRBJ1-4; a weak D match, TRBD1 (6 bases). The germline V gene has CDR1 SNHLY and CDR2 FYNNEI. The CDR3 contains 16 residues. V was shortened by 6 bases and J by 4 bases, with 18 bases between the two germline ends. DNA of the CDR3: TGTGCCAGCAGGGACCTCAGGGGCGAGGTTAATGAAAAACTGTTTTTT. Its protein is CASRDLRGEVNEKLFF.

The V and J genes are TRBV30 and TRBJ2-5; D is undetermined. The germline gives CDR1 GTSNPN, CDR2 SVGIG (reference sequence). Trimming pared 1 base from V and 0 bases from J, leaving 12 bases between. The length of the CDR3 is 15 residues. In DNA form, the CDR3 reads TGTGCCTGGAGTGAACAAACTATGTACCAAGAGACCCAGTACTTC. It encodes CAWSEQTMYQETQYF.

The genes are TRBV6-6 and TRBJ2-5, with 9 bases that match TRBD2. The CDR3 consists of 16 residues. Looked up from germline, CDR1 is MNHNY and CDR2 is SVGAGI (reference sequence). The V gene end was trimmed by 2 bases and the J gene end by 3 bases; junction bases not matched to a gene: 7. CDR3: CASSYARGGREETQYF. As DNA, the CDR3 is TGTGCCAGCAGTTACGCGCGGGGGGGGAGGGAAGAGACCCAGTACTTC.

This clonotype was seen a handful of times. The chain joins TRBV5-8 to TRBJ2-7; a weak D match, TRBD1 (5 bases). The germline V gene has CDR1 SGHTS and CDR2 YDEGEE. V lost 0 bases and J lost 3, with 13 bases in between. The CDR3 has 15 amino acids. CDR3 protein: CASSLAAGKVYEQYF. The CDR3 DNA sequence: TGTGCCAGCAGCTTGGCCGCAGGGAAAGTCTACGAGCAGTACTTC. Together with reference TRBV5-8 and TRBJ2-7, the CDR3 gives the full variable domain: EAGVTQSPTHLIKTRGQQATLRCSPISGHTSVYWYQQALGLGLQFLLWYDEGEERNRGNFPPRFSGRQFPNYSSELNVNALELEDSALYLCASSLAAGKVYEQYFGPGTRLTVT.

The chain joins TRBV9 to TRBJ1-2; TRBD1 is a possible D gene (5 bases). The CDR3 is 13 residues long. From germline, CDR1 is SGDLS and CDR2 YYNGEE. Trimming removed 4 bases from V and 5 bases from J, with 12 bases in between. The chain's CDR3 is CASSPDIGYGYTF. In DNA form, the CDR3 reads TGTGCCAGCAGCCCGGACATAGGATATGGCTACACCTTC.

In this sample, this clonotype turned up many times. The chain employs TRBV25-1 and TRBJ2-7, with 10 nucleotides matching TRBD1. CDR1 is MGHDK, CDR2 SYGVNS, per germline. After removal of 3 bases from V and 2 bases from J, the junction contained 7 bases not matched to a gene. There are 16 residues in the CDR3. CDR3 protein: CASSDPTGTGAYEQYF. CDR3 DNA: TGTGCCAGCAGTGACCCCACCGGGACAGGGGCCTACGAGCAGTACTTC.

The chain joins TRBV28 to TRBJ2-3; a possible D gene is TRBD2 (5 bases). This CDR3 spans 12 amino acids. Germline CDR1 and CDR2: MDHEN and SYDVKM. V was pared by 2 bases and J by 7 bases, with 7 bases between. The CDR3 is CASSLSGNTQYF. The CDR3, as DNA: TGTGCCAGCAGTTTAAGCGGAAATACGCAGTATTTT.

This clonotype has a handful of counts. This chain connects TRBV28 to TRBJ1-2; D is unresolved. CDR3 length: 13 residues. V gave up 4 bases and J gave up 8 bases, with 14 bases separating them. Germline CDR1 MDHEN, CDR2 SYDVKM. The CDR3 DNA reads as TGTGCCAGCAGTTCCCCGTCCTCGGGAGGCTACACCTTC. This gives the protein CASSSPSSGGYTF.

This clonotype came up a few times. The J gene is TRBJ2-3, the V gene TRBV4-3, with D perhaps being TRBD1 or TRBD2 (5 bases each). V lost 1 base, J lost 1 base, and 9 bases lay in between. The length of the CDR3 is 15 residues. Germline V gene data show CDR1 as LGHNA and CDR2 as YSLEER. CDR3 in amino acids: CASSQVLGGTDTQYF. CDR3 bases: TGCGCCAGCAGCCAAGTTTTGGGGGGCACAGATACGCAGTATTTT.

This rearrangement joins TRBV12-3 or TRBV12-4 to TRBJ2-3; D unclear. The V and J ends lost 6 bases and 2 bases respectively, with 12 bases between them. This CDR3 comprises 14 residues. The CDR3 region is CASSRSSPTDTQYF. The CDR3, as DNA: TGTGCCAGCAGCCGCTCGAGTCCCACAGATACGCAGTATTTT.

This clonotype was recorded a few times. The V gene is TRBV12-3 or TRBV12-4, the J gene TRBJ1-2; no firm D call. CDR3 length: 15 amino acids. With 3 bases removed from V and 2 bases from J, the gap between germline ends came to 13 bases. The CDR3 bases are TGTGCCAGCAGTTTTAAGGCCACCGTGAACTATGGCTACACCTTC. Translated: CASSFKATVNYGYTF.

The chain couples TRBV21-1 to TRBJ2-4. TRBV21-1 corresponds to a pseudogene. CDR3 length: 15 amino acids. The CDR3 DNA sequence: TGTGCCAGCAGCATCATACTGGGGGCCAAAAACATTCAGTACTTC. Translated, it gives CASSIILGAKNIQYF.

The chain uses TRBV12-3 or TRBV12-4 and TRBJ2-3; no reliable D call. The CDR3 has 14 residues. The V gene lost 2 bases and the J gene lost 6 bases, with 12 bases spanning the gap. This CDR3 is CASSLLGETDTQYF. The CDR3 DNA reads TGTGCCAGCAGTTTACTAGGCGAGACGGATACGCAGTATTTT.

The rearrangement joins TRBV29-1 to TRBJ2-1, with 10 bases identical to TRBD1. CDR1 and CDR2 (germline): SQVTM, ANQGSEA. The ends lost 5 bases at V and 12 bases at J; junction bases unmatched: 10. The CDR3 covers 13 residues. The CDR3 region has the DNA TGCAGCGTTACTCTACTGGACAGGGGGGGGCAGTTCTTC. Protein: CSVTLLDRGGQFF.

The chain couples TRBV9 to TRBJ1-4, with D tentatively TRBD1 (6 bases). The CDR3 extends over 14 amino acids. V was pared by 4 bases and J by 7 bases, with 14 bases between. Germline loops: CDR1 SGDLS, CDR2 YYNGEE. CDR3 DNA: TGTGCCAGCAGCCTGGGACATTTCGGTGAAAAACTGTTTTTT. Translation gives CASSLGHFGEKLFF. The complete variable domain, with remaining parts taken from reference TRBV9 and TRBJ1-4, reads DSGVTQTPKHLITATGQRVTLRCSPRSGDLSVYWYQQSLDQGLQFLIQYYNGEERAKGNILERFSAQQFPDLHSELNLSSLELGDSALYFCASSLGHFGEKLFFGSGTQLSVL.

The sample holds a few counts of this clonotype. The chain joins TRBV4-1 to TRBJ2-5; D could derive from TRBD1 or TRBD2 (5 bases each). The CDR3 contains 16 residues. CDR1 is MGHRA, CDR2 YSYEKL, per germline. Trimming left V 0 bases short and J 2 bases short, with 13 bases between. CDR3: CASSQDWDRGQETQYF. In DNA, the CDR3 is TGCGCCAGCAGCCAAGATTGGGACCGGGGTCAAGAGACCCAGTACTTC.

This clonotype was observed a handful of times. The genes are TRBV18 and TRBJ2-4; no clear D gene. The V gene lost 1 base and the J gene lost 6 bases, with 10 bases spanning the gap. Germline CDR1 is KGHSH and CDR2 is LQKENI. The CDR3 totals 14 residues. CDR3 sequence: CASSPRGKANIQYF. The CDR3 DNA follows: TGTGCCAGCTCACCACGTGGAAAGGCAAACATTCAGTACTTC.

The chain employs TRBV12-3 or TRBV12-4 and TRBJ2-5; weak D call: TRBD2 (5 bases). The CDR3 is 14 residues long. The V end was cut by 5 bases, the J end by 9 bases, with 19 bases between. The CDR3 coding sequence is TGTGCCAGCAGTCCACCGAACGGGGTCCAGGCCCAGTACTTC. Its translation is CASSPPNGVQAQYF.

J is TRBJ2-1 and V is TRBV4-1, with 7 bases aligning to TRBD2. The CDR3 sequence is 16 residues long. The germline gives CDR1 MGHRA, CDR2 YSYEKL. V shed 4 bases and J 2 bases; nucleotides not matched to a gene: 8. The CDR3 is CASSPLWGGAYNEQFF. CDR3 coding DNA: TGCGCCAGCAGCCCTCTTTGGGGGGGGGCCTACAATGAGCAGTTCTTC.

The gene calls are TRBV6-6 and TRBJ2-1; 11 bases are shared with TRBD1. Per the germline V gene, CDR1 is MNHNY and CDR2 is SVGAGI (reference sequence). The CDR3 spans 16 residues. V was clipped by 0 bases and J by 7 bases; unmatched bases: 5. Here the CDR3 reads CASSYSGTGGMNEQFF. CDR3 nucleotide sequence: TGTGCCAGCAGTTACTCGGGGACAGGGGGGATGAATGAGCAGTTCTTC.

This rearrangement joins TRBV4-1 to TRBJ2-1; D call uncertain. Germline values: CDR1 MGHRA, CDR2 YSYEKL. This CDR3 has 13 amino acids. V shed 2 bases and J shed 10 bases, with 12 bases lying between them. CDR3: CASSQQYEYEQFF. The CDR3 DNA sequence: TGCGCCAGCAGCCAACAATACGAATACGAGCAGTTCTTC.